This T cell receptor (beta chain) was documented in a study of cytotoxic CD8 clonotypes in ibrutinib-treated CLL (dated by TCRdb to about 2021). As for the study more broadly: The cohort included about 15 treatment-naive and 11 to 12 relapsed/refractory patients; 17 to 18 were IGHV unmutated. Partial responses were observed in roughly 24 patients and complete responses in 2; after a median follow-up of 68 months, remission was maintained in approximately 14 patients and progression was observed in some 12. Samples at response were collected after a median of about 12 months of treatment, with a range of about 6 to 36 months. An average of around 250,000 productive templates and 94,082 productive rearrangements was obtained per sample. Longitudinal samples were obtainable from about 30% of the roughly 90 participants in the trial. Cryopreserved peripheral blood mononuclear cells were collected before treatment, at response, and at either disease progression or sustained remission. Every sample from remission and from progressive disease was obtained while the patients were still on ibrutinib. Study-wide conclusions, independent of this receptor: Baseline clonality exceeded that of age-matched healthy donors and correlated strongly with circulating CD8+ T-cell counts. Public clonotypes were rare and either shrank or stayed stable during treatment, and the rise in clonality at ibrutinib response reflected expansion of private clonotypes. Sampling times were not matched between patients in sustained remission and patients whose disease was progressing, and lymph node repertoires were not examined. At ibrutinib response clonality went up, during sustained remission it held steady, and at progression it dropped back toward baseline.

The goal of deep resolution MiSeq sequencing was a depth between 1 in 1 million and 1 in 200,000 T cells, and coverage averaged 10x per clonotype. The immunoSEQ hsTCRB Kit was used to generate TCR beta libraries. Per the source publication's procedure: The data were analyzed with ImmunoSEQ Analyzer and ImmunoSEQ Data Assistant, and V, D and J gene assignments followed IMGT definitions. Clonality, which ranges from 0 to 1, was calculated by subtracting the normalized Shannon entropy of productive rearrangement frequencies from one. Public clonotype analysis was restricted to overrepresented clonotypes comprising at least 0.05% of each patient's repertoire. Thirteen age-matched healthy donor repertoires from immuneACCESS were used as controls for clonality. TCRdb holds this immuneACCESS table with in-frame rearrangements only. Some clones are missing; in checked studies, unresolved V genes explain under half, and the rest has no known cause. V, J and clone size are taken as reported in that table, and D and trimming were inferred from the DNA itself. The table for this sample lists around 97,000 clones; about 78% of them were counted only once. The ten largest make up 25% to 40% of the sample.

This specimen's time point label, per the study, means: 12 months on ibrutinib. For TCR beta library preparation, about 2 micrograms of genomic DNA were isolated from cryopreserved PBMCs. Longitudinal blood samples from CLL patients on ibrutinib monotherapy were analyzed using high-throughput TCR beta sequencing. The patients took part in an open-label, single-center phase 2 trial of ibrutinib monotherapy. V has 3 bases trimmed and J has 4 bases trimmed; junction bases matching no gene number 5. CDR1 and CDR2 (SGHVS, FQNEAQ) derive from the germline V gene. Including cysteine and phenylalanine, the CDR3 has 15 amino acids. CDR3 DNA is the only sequence kept; it has 45 bases, read in frame from the first base. Points on this clone: Its recognized antigen is unknown. Base qualities are not recorded, but no much larger clone differs from it by a single base.

Recombination joined TRBV7-8 with TRBJ2-7; TRBD2 matches 11 bases in the middle. Source: PBMCs, taken after 12 months of ibrutinib treatment. The receptor's source is a human donor with chronic lymphocytic leukemia. The CDR3 in this case is CASSLETSGAYEQYF. The nucleotides read TGTGCCAGCAGCTTGGAGACTAGCGGGGCTTACGAGCAGTACTTC.